These 6 T cell receptor beta chains originate from one sample sequenced in a study of human versus mouse CDR3 diversity and MHC coevolution. Clones were sequenced by immunoSEQ multiplex PCR, and TCRdb holds only the in-frame ones, with some missing. The top ten clones hold under 20% of a sample with just under 60,000 clones, roughly 93% of them seen once. Sequencing was performed on naive CD4+ T cells from blood. Documented subset: CD45RO-negative CD62L-positive naive CD4 T cells. The receptor source for this set is a person in their sixties in good health.

The V gene is TRBV7-3, the J gene TRBJ1-2, with D maybe TRBD1 (5 bases). In germline, CDR1 is SGHTA, CDR2 FQGTGA. With 0 bases removed from V and 6 bases from J, the gap between germline ends came to 8 bases. The CDR3 spans 13 residues. The CDR3, as DNA: TGTGCCAGCAGCTTAACGATACAGGATGGCTACACCTTC. It yields the protein CASSLTIQDGYTF.

The chain carries TRBV30 and TRBJ2-7; D is unresolved. The CDR3 is 11 residues long. Germline-derived CDR1 and CDR2 are GTSNPN and SVGIG (reference sequence). Trimming left V 3 bases short and J 6 bases short, with 9 bases between. The CDR3 DNA reads TGTGCCTGGAGCGGATCGGGCGAGCAGTACTTC. This gives the protein CAWSGSGEQYF.

This clone has only one observation. The rearrangement joins TRBV11-2 to TRBJ2-3, with D possibly being TRBD2 (6 bases). This CDR3 spans 15 amino acids. Trimming shortened V by 2 bases and J by 4 bases, and 13 bases separated the two germline ends. Germline V gene sequence: CDR1 SGHAT, CDR2 FQNNGV. In DNA, the CDR3 is TGTGCCAGCAGCTTATCCGGGAGACGTGCAGATACGCAGTATTTT. It specifies CASSLSGRRADTQYF.

This chain connects TRBV10-3 to TRBJ2-1, with a tentative D call TRBD2 (5 bases). CDR1 is ENHRY, CDR2 SYGVKD, per germline. Between the trimmed V and J ends, which lost 3 bases and 8 bases, there was a span of 14 bases. This CDR3 contains 14 residues. The CDR3 DNA reads as TGTGCCATCAGTGACGGGGAAGTCGGGGATGAGCAGTTCTTC. It is translated as CAISDGEVGDEQFF.

The chain is built from TRBV6-5 and TRBJ1-5, with D possibly matching TRBD1 (5 bases). CDR1 MNHEY and CDR2 SVGAGI come from the germline V gene. This CDR3 comprises 14 residues. Trimming stripped 5 bases from V and 5 bases from J, with 13 bases between. DNA of the CDR3: TGTGCCAGCAGTCCCCAGCAGGGTTATCAGCCCCAGCATTTT. It specifies CASSPQQGYQPQHF.

The chain carries TRBV2 and TRBJ1-1; a weak D match, TRBD1 (5 bases). Germline V CDR1 and CDR2: SNHLY, FYNNEI. The CDR3 is 15 residues long. Trimming left V 1 base short and J 4 bases short, with 13 bases between. The CDR3 bases are TGTGCCAGCAGTGAAGAGTTCGTGGGGCGCACTGAAGCTTTCTTT. This codes for CASSEEFVGRTEAFF.